These 19 T cell receptor beta chains were sequenced from one sample in a study of T cells in Graves' hyperthyroidism and ophthalmopathy. TCR beta CDR3 regions were amplified from RNA transcripts. The TCR CDR3 first-round RT-PCR relied on the HTBI primer set. Each CDR3 protein is one row after TCRdb ran MiXCR on the multiplex PCR reads. The top ten hold 25% to 30% of the sample, which has more than 500,000 distinct CDR3 sequences, more than 15% seen once. Sequenced material: blood. Receptor source: a woman aged 25 to 45 with Graves' ophthalmopathy.

This clonotype has only a few counts. This CDR3 is CASSFTTGTNEKLFF. The CDR3 DNA follows: TGTGCCAGCAGTTTCACCACAGGCACTAATGAAAAACTGTTTTTT. This chain uses TRBV27 with TRBJ1-4; a weak D match, TRBD1 (5 bases). The CDR3 loop spans 15 amino acids. V lost 3 bases and J lost 2, with 10 bases in between. Germline V gives CDR1 MNHEY, CDR2 SMNVEV (reference sequence).

The chain carries TRBV19 and TRBJ1-1; a weak D match, TRBD1 (5 bases). This CDR3 has 12 residues. Deletions cut 5 bases from V and 5 bases from J, with 9 bases between. Germline CDR1 reads LNHDA; CDR2 reads SQIVND (reference sequence). CDR3 sequence: CASSEGYTEAFF. CDR3 DNA: TGTGCCAGTAGTGAGGGGTATACTGAAGCTTTCTTT.

This clonotype was seen many times. This chain uses TRBV18 with TRBJ2-2, with D tentatively TRBD2 (6 bases). CDR3 length equals 16 residues. The V and J ends lost 0 bases and 0 bases respectively, with 8 bases between them. Germline loops: CDR1 KGHSH, CDR2 LQKENI. CDR3 sequence reads: CASSPPAGPNTGELFF. Here the CDR3 DNA reads TGTGCCAGCTCACCACCGGCGGGGCCGAACACCGGGGAGCTGTTTTTT.

There are a few counts of this clonotype. V usage is TRBV12-5 and J usage is TRBJ1-2; no clear D. Trimming stripped 5 bases from V and 4 bases from J, with 14 bases between. The CDR3 covers 14 residues. Per germline, CDR1 LGHNT and CDR2 FRNRAP. Written as DNA, the CDR3 is TGTGCTAGTGGTCTAGGGTATGGAGGCTATGGCTACACCTTC. Protein sequence: CASGLGYGGYGYTF.

This clonotype occurred many times. The chain uses TRBV28 and TRBJ1-5; 8 bases fit TRBD1. Germline CDR1 MDHEN, CDR2 SYDVKM. This CDR3 has 16 residues. The V segment lost 1 base and the J segment 5 bases; nucleotides outside the gene matches: 7. The CDR3, as DNA: TGTGCCAGCAGTTTATATCGGACAGGGTTTGATCAGCCCCAGCATTTT. It codes for CASSLYRTGFDQPQHF.

The chain recombines TRBV3-1 with TRBJ2-1, with 15 bases fitting TRBD2. The junction had 12 bases not matched to a gene; V was cut back by 6 bases and J by 3 bases. Germline-derived CDR1 and CDR2 are LGHDT and YNNKEL (reference sequence). This CDR3 region has 19 residues. DNA of the CDR3: TGTGCCAGCAGTGAAGGAGGACTAGCGGGAGGGCCTAACTACAATGAGCAGTTCTTC. Encoded protein: CASSEGGLAGGPNYNEQFF.

This clonotype came up many times. The rearrangement joins TRBV18 to TRBJ2-5, with no clear D. V shed 0 bases and J shed 5 bases, with 10 bases lying between them. The CDR3 sequence is 14 residues long. Germline assignment: CDR1 KGHSH and CDR2 LQKENI. CDR3 loop: CASSPPGRSETQYF. The CDR3 region has the DNA TGTGCCAGCTCACCACCGGGCAGGAGCGAGACCCAGTACTTC. Combining the CDR3 with reference TRBV18 and TRBJ2-5 gives the whole variable domain NAGVMQNPRHLVRRRGQEARLRCSPMKGHSHVYWYRQLPEEGLKFMVYLQKENIIDESGMPKERFSAEFPKEGPSILRIQQVVRGDSAAYFCASSPPGRSETQYFGPGTRLLVL.

The genes are TRBV20-1 and TRBJ2-7; 10 nucleotides align to TRBD1. The CDR3 is 12 amino acids. Germline trimming cut 4 bases from V and 6 bases from J; bases unmatched to any gene: 3. CDR1 and CDR2 (germline): DFQATT, SNEGSKA (reference sequence). The CDR3 DNA follows: TGCAGTGCTAATGACAGGGGGCTCGAGCAGTACTTC. Translation gives CSANDRGLEQYF.

At least ten counts were recorded for this clonotype. This chain links TRBV7-2 with TRBJ1-1, with a tentative D call TRBD1 (6 bases). Trimming cost V 5 bases and J 5 bases, with 18 bases left between them. CDR1 SGHTA and CDR2 FQGNSA come from the germline V gene. The CDR3 is made up of 15 amino acids. CDR3 DNA: TGTGCCAGCAGCGCATTATTCGGGGGCATTACTGAAGCTTTCTTT. It yields the protein CASSALFGGITEAFF.

This clonotype was picked up many times. The V and J genes are TRBV6-5 and TRBJ1-1, with D unclear. Germline V gene data show CDR1 as MNHEY and CDR2 as SVGAGI. With 0 bases removed from V and 3 bases from J, the gap between germline ends came to 5 bases. The CDR3 runs to 13 residues. The CDR3 here is CASSYSMDTEAFF. In DNA form, the CDR3 reads TGTGCCAGCAGTTACTCGATGGACACTGAAGCTTTCTTT.

The sample holds many counts of this clonotype. The rearrangement joins TRBV27 to TRBJ2-7; TRBD1 agrees at 10 bases. This CDR3 region has 14 residues. The V segment lost 7 bases and the J segment 4 bases; nucleotides outside the gene matches: 7. Germline assignment: CDR1 MNHEY and CDR2 SMNVEV (reference sequence). The CDR3 sequence is CASKTGTGVYEQYF. The CDR3 DNA reads TGTGCCAGCAAAACCGGGACAGGGGTTTACGAGCAGTACTTC.

Ten or more counts support this clonotype. The CDR3 DNA follows: TGTGCCAGCTCAGGACAGGTTGGCGAGCAGTACTTC. Translating it yields CASSGQVGEQYF. The chain has TRBV18 and TRBJ2-7; 7 bases agree with TRBD1. This CDR3 is 12 amino acids long. The germline CDR1 and CDR2 sequences are KGHSH and LQKENI. Trimming cost V 5 bases and J 6 bases; bases outside gene matches: 4. The whole variable domain, filled in from reference TRBV18 and TRBJ2-7, reads NAGVMQNPRHLVRRRGQEARLRCSPMKGHSHVYWYRQLPEEGLKFMVYLQKENIIDESGMPKERFSAEFPKEGPSILRIQQVVRGDSAAYFCASSGQVGEQYFGPGTRLTVT.

The chain employs TRBV20-1 and TRBJ2-1, with 7 bases that match TRBD2. The CDR3 contains 13 residues. CDR1 and CDR2 (germline): DFQATT, SNEGSKA (reference sequence). Losses at the gene ends were 1 base for V and 5 bases for J; bases not matched to a gene: 2. This chain's CDR3 is CSARGLADNEQFF. In DNA form, the CDR3 reads TGCAGTGCTAGAGGGCTAGCGGACAATGAGCAGTTCTTC.

This chain joins TRBV4-3 and TRBJ2-5; possible D gene TRBD2, 5 bases. This CDR3 has 15 amino acids. In germline, CDR1 is LGHNA, CDR2 YSLEER. V was pared by 3 bases and J by 3 bases, with 14 bases between. The CDR3 DNA reads as TGCGCCAGCAGCCACGGCCAAGACGGGAAAGAGACCCAGTACTTC. Translated, it gives CASSHGQDGKETQYF.

The table lists this clonotype with a few counts. The chain employs TRBV14 and TRBJ2-5; D uncertain. Trimming took 0 bases from V and 5 from J, leaving 7 bases between them. The CDR3 totals 13 residues. Germline V gives CDR1 SGHDN, CDR2 FVKESK. The chain's CDR3 is CASSQDLWETQYF. The CDR3 DNA is TGTGCCAGCAGCCAAGATCTTTGGGAGACCCAGTACTTC.

This clonotype was recorded at least ten times. The V and J genes are TRBV7-2 and TRBJ1-5, with unresolved D. Trimming shortened V by 1 base and J by 4 bases, and 11 bases separated the two germline ends. In germline, CDR1 is SGHTA, CDR2 FQGNSA. This CDR3 region has 15 residues. As DNA, the CDR3 is TGTGCCAGCAGCTTAGTTCCGGAGGAAAATCAGCCCCAGCATTTT. Its protein is CASSLVPEENQPQHF.

CDR3 sequence: CASSPMIGGDSYTF. CDR3 nucleotide sequence: TGTGCCAGCAGCCCGATGATCGGGGGCGATAGCTACACCTTC. V usage is TRBV9 and J usage is TRBJ1-2; D perhaps matches TRBD1 (6 bases). CDR3 length: 14 amino acids. Germline V gene lookup returns CDR1 SGDLS and CDR2 YYNGEE. V shed 4 bases and J shed 9 bases, with 19 bases lying between them.

This clonotype was detected many times. This rearrangement joins TRBV20-1 to TRBJ2-7, with a tentative D call TRBD1 (5 bases). Germline values: CDR1 DFQATT, CDR2 SNEGSKA (reference sequence). The ends were cut back, 7 bases at V and 0 bases at J, with 16 bases in the middle. The CDR3 has 14 residues. The CDR3 nucleotides are TGCAGTGGCTTAAATCGAGACAGCTCCTACGAGCAGTACTTC. Amino acid sequence: CSGLNRDSSYEQYF.

The chain employs TRBV18 and TRBJ1-3; weak D call: TRBD1 (6 bases). There are 16 residues in the CDR3. V lost 3 bases to trimming and J lost 0 bases, with 12 bases between them. Germline CDR1 KGHSH, CDR2 LQKENI. This CDR3 is CASSPTTGRSGNTIYF. The DNA for the CDR3 is TGTGCCAGCTCACCTACGACAGGTCGCTCTGGAAACACCATATATTTT.